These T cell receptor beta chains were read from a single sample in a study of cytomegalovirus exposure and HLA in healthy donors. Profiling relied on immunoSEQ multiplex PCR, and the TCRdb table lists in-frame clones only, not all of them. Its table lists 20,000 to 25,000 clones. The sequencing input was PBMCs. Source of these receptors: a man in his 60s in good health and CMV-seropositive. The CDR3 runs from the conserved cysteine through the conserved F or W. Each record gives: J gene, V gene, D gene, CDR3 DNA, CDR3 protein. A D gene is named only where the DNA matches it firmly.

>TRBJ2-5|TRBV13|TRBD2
TGTGCCAGCAGCGCGAGGGGCGGGAGTGAGACCCAGTACTTC
CASSARGGSETQYF
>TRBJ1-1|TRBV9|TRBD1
TGTGCCAGCAGCCTCACAGGGGGGAACACTGAAGCTTTCTTT
CASSLTGGNTEAFF
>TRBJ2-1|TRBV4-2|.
TGTGCCAGCAGCCAAGAGAGGTACTACAATGAGCAGTTCTTC
CASSQERYYNEQFF
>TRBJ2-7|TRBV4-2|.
TGTGCCAGCAGCCAAGATGAGGTCATCTACGAGCAGTACTTC
CASSQDEVIYEQYF
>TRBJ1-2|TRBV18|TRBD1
TGTGCCAGCTCACCACCAGGACAGGGCTCTTTTGGCTACACCTTC
CASSPPGQGSFGYTF
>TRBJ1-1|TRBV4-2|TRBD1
TGTGCCAGCAGCCAAGATGCGACAGGGGGGACTGAAGCTTTCTTT
CASSQDATGGTEAFF
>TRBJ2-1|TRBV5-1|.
TGCGCCAGCCTAGGTGGTAACGAGCAGTTCTTC
CASLGGNEQFF
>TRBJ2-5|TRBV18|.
TGTGCCAGCTCACCCTCAGGGTCGGAGACCCAGTACTTC
CASSPSGSETQYF
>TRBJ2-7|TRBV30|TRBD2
TGTGCCTGGAGTCCGGGACTAGAGGGTGAGCAGTACTTC
CAWSPGLEGEQYF
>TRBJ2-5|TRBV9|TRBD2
TGTGCCAGCAGCTCCCCCGGGACTAGCGGTCAAGAGACCCAGTACTTC
CASSSPGTSGQETQYF
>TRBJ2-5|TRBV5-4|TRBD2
TGTGCCAGCAACCCCGGGGGGACCCAAGAGACCCAGTACTTC
CASNPGGTQETQYF
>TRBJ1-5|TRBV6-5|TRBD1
TGTGCCAGCAGTTATTACGGGACAGTCAATCAGCCCCAGCATTTT
CASSYYGTVNQPQHF
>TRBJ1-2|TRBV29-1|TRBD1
TGCAGCGTTGAAGATAGGACAGGGGGCTATTATTCCTATGGCTACACCTTC
CSVEDRTGGYYSYGYTF
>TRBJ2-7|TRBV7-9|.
TGTGCCAGCAGCCCTCGCGGGGCCAGCTCCCGCGAGCAGTACTTC
CASSPRGASSREQYF
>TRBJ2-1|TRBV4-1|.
TGCGCCAGCAGCCAAGAGGGAGGGGGTGCGGATGAGCAGTTCTTC
CASSQEGGGADEQFF
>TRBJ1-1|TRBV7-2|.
TGTGCCAGCAGCAGCGGGACTTTGAACACTGAAGCTTTCTTT
CASSSGTLNTEAFF
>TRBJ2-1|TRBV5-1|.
TGCGCCAGCAGCTTGGCGGGGACCTACAATGAGCAGTTCTTC
CASSLAGTYNEQFF
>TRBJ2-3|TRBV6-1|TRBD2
TGTGCCAGCAGGACTAGCGTGGGCCCGCCAGATACGCAGTATTTT
CASRTSVGPPDTQYF
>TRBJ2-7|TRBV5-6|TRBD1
TGTGCCAGCAGCAGTCGAGGGGCGGGACAGGGGACCTACGCCTACGAGCAGTACTTC
CASSSRGAGQGTYAYEQYF
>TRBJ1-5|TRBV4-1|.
TGCGCCAGCAGCCAAGAGAGGTTTAATCAGCCCCAGCATTTT
CASSQERFNQPQHF
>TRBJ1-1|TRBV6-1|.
TGTGCCAGTGTAGACAGGAGCTTTGAAGCTTTCTTT
CASVDRSFEAFF
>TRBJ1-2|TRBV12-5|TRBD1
TGTGCTAGTGGTAGGACAGGAGAGGATGGCTACACCTTC
CASGRTGEDGYTF
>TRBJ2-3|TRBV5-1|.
TGCGCCAGCAGCCTCAGGGCTGGTGAGAGAACAGATACGCAGTATTTT
CASSLRAGERTDTQYF
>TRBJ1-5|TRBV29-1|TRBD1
TGCAGCGCCCAACAGGGGGCCCAGCCCCAGCATTTT
CSAQQGAQPQHF
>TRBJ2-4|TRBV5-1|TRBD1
TGCGCCAGCAGCCTACAGGGACAGGGGGCGCGGAACATTCAGTACTTC
CASSLQGQGARNIQYF
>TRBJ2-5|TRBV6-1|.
TGTGCCAGCCTAAATCGGGAGACCCAGTACTTC
CASLNRETQYF
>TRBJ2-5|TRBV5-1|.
TGCGCCAGCAGCAAGACTCGCCGAACTGAAGAGACCCAGTACTTC
CASSKTRRTEETQYF
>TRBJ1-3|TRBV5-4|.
TGTGCCAGCAGCTTGTTCACAGTGAGCTCTGGAAACACCATATATTTT
CASSLFTVSSGNTIYF
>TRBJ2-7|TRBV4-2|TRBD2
TGTGCCAGCAGCCAAGCTCTAGCGGAGACCTTACCCTACGAGCAGTACTTC
CASSQALAETLPYEQYF
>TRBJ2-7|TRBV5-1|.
TGCGCCAGCAGCATACGGACAGAATACGAGCAGTACTTC
CASSIRTEYEQYF
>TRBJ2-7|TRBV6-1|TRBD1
TGTGCCAGCAGTGACCCCGGGACAGCGATCTACGAGCAGTACTTC
CASSDPGTAIYEQYF
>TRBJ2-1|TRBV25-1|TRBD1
TGTGCCAGCAGACACTCCCGACAGGGGGCTGCCAATGAGCAGTTCTTC
CASRHSRQGAANEQFF
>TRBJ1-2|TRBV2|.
TGTGCCAGCAGTGGGGTACGGGGCTATGGCTACACCTTC
CASSGVRGYGYTF
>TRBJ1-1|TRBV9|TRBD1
TGTGCCAGCAGCGCCCGGGACAGGATGAACACTGAAGCTTTCTTT
CASSARDRMNTEAFF
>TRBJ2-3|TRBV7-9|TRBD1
TGTGCCAGCAGCTTTTGGGGACAGGACACAGATACGCAGTATTTT
CASSFWGQDTDTQYF
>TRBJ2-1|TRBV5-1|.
TGCGCCAGCAGGGAGATAAGGGGTCCTTTCTACAATGAGCAGTTCTTC
CASREIRGPFYNEQFF
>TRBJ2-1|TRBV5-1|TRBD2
TGCGCCAGCAGATCCGGGGTAGCGGGAGGCCCCTACAATGAGCAGTTCTTC
CASRSGVAGGPYNEQFF
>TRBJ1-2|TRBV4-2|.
TGTGCCAGCAGCCAAGCACTTGGGGGCGATTACTCTAACTATGGCTACACCTTC
CASSQALGGDYSNYGYTF
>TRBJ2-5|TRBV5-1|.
TGCGCCAGCAGCTTGGTGGGGGCGGAAGAGACCCAGTACTTC
CASSLVGAEETQYF
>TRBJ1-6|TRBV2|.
TGTGCCAGCAGTGAAGTCAGGGGATATAATTCACCCCTCCACTTT
CASSEVRGYNSPLHF
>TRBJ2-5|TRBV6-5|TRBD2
TGTGCCAGCAGTAGACTAGCGGGGGGACAAGAGACCCAGTACTTC
CASSRLAGGQETQYF
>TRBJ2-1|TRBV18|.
TGTGCCAGCTCACCCCCCTTGCTAGCCCTCAAGGGCAATGAGCAGTTCTTC
CASSPPLLALKGNEQFF
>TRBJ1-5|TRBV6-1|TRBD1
TGTGCCAGCAGTGAAGATCGGACAGGGAGGGCCAATCAGCCCCAGCATTTT
CASSEDRTGRANQPQHF
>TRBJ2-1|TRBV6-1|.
TGTGCCAGCATTGGACGGGAGATAGGTGAGCAGTTCTTC
CASIGREIGEQFF
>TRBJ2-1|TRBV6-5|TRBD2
TGTGCCAGCAGTCCCCCGGGACTAGCGGGACCCCAGCAGTTCTTC
CASSPPGLAGPQQFF
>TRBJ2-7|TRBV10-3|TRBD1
TGTGCCATCAGTGATGAGACAGGGATCTACGAGCAGTACTTC
CAISDETGIYEQYF
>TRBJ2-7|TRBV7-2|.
TGTGCCAGCAGCTTATTCCGGGGTCCCCTGGGGGAGCAGTACTTC
CASSLFRGPLGEQYF
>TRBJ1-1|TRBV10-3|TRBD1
TGTGCCATCGGGAAGGGGGCGGAAAGCACTGAAGCTTTCTTT
CAIGKGAESTEAFF
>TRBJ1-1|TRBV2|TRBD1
TGTGCCAGCATCCCTTCCGGGGGGCAGGGGGCTTTGGAAGCTTTCTTT
CASIPSGGQGALEAFF
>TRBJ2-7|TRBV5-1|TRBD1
TGCGCCAGCAGCGCCGGGACAGCTCTCGGGGAGCAGTACTTC
CASSAGTALGEQYF
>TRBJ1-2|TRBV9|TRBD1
TGTGCCAGCAGCTCGGGGGACAGCAAGTATGGCTACACCTTC
CASSSGDSKYGYTF